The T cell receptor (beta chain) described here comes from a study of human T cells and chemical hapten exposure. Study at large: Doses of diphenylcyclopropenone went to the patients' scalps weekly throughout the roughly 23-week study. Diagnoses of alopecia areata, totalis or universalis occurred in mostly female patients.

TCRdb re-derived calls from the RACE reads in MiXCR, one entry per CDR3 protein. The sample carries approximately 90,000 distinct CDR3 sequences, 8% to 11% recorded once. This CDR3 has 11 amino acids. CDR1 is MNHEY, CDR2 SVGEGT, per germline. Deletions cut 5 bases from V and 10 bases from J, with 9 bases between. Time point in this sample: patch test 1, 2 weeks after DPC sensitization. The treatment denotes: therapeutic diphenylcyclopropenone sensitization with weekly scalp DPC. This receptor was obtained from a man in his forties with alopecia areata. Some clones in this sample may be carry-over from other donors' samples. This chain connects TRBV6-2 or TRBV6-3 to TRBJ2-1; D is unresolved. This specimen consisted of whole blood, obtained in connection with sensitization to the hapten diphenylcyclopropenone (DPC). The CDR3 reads CASSGVLEQFF. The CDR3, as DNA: TGTGCCAGCAGTGGAGTTCTGGAGCAGTTCTTC.